This T cell receptor beta chain was captured by sequencing in a study of CD8+CD57+ T cells in acquired aplastic anemia. Study information: About 3 ug was the average amount of DNA from sorted CD4+ and CD8+ cells. Study-wide findings and caveats: Significance was not reached for CD8+ Simpson's diversity between patients and controls.

The CDR3 has 14 residues. V lost 5 bases and J lost 3, with 13 bases in between. Germline V gene lookup returns CDR1 SGDLS and CDR2 YYNGEE. Patients selected for sequencing had displayed CD8+CD57+ cell expansion by flow cytometry. Patients were therapy-naive when their blood was sampled. Genomic DNA served as template for TCR beta VDJ and CDR3 profiling. TCRdb re-called the reads with MiXCR, one entry per CDR3 protein. Of about 180,000 distinct CDR3 sequences listed, 48% were seen once; the top ten hold around 13%. Note on this clonotype: No antigen is known for it.

The genes are TRBV9 and TRBJ2-3; no firm D call. Sequencing input: sorted CD4+, CD8+, or CD8+CD57+ T cells (not recorded which) from PBMCs. The clonotype originates from a human donor with aplastic anemia. The chain's CDR3 is CASSSNGNTDTQYF. Here the CDR3 DNA reads TGTGCCAGCAGTTCCAATGGAAATACAGATACGCAGTATTTT. The full variable domain, in which reference TRBV9 and TRBJ2-3 provide the parts outside the CDR3, is DSGVTQTPKHLITATGQRVTLRCSPRSGDLSVYWYQQSLDQGLQFLIQYYNGEERAKGNILERFSAQQFPDLHSELNLSSLELGDSALYFCASSSNGNTDTQYFGPGTRLTVL.